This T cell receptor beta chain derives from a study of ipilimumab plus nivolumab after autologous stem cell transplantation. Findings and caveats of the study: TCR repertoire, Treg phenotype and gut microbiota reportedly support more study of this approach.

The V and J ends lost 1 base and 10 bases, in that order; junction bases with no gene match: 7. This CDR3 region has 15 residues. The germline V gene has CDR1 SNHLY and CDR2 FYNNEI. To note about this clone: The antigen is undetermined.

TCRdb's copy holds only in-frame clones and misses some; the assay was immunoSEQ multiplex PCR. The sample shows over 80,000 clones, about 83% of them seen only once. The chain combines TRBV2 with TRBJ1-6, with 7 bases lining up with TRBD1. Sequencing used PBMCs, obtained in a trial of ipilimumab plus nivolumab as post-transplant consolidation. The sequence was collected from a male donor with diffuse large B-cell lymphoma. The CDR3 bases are TGTGCCAGCAGTGAAGGCCGGGACAGCGGATCACCCCTCCACTTT. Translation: CASSEGRDSGSPLHF.